This T cell receptor beta chain was recorded in a study of Tregs in tolerant kidney transplant recipients. Overall study results and limits: This study did not directly address biological reproducibility.

Concerning this clone itself: Its antigen is as yet unknown.

CD4+CD25+CD127- Tregs, CD4+CD25- non-Tregs, CD4 and CD8 cells were sorted. Generated by immunoSEQ multiplex PCR, the TCRdb table keeps only in-frame clones and is missing some. The data show 80,000 to 90,000 clones, approximately 92% seen once. The sequencing sample was made of CD8+ T cells from blood. This TCR was sampled from a human donor in good health.

The DNA for the CDR3 is TGTGCCAGTAGTATCGGGACAGGGGCGTTTCTTGGGACTGAAGCTTTCTTT. This encodes CASSIGTGAFLGTEAFF. The chain couples TRBV19 to TRBJ1-1; TRBD1 matches at 10 bases. The V gene's germline CDR1 is LNHDA and CDR2 SQIVND (reference sequence). Trimming at V came to 3 bases and at J to 5 bases, leaving 12 bases not matched to a gene. The CDR3 spans 17 residues.